This T cell receptor beta chain comes out of a study of T-cell reconstitution after alpha-beta-depleted transplantation in children. Unique molecular identifiers were incorporated into the prepared TCRbeta library. TCRdb reprocessed the PCR reads with MiXCR, giving one entry per CDR3 protein. There are 500,000 to 600,000 distinct CDR3 sequences in the sample; 32% occur only once, and more than 2% lies in the top ten. Germline values: CDR1 SGHRS, CDR2 YFSETQ. The CDR3 length is 15 residues. Trimming took 0 bases from V and 4 from J, leaving 13 bases between them. This clonotype was seen a handful of times.

The rearrangement joins TRBV5-1 to TRBJ1-1; D might be TRBD1 (6 bases). Sequences were derived from PBMCs from the stem cell graft donor, sampled from the stem cell graft. This clonotype was obtained from a human donor who donated a stem cell graft to a child with aplastic anemia. CDR3 protein: CASSLDAGVRTEAFF. The CDR3, as DNA: TGCGCCAGCAGCTTGGATGCAGGGGTGCGCACTGAAGCTTTCTTT.